The entry that follows covers one T cell receptor beta chain sequence. The target antigen is unknown. Among the patients, none had received any treatment before thyroid surgery. Original processing methods: Using the CDR3 differences seen across clinicopathological groups, the authors built a distant-metastasis classifier for papillary thyroid cancer, which was meant to discriminate distant-metastatic patients. TCRdb re-processed the PCR reads through MiXCR. The V and J calls, along with clone size, are taken from TCRdb and not from the paper's own processing. The sample has 7,300 or so clones, 25% to 30% seen once; the top ten hold roughly 20%. The length of the CDR3 is 17 residues. The germline CDR1 and CDR2 sequences are SGHAT and FQDESV (reference sequence). Trimming took off 5 bases at V and 1 base at J, with 18 bases between the two ends. The entry originates in a study of metastatic and nonmetastatic thyroid tumors. Overall study: Across blood and tumor or nodule tissue, repertoires from malignant and benign thyroid patients were compared with one another. Study results and caveats: Malignant thyroid tumors reportedly exceeded benign nodules significantly in TCR beta diversity, with the difference appearing in blood and tumor.

The specimen was adjacent normal tissue. The receptor was isolated from a female donor with papillary thyroid cancer or a benign thyroid nodule (not recorded which). Some clones in this sample may be carry-over from other donors' samples. This chain connects TRBV11-1 to TRBJ2-1; no firm D call. The CDR3 is CASSRDAEVRSYNEQFF. CDR3 DNA sequence: TGTGCCAGCAGCCGAGACGCGGAAGTACGATCCTACAATGAGCAGTTCTTC.